This T cell receptor beta chain was captured by sequencing in a study of cytomegalovirus exposure and HLA in healthy donors. Overall study results and limits: A later analysis revealed that TCR association rates differed between HLA loci, peaking at DRB1 and bottoming out at HLA-C.

Germline V gene data show CDR1 as MDHEN and CDR2 as SYDVKM. The CDR3 consists of 14 residues. Trimming pared 3 bases from V and 3 bases from J, leaving 9 bases between. PCR employed 60 Vbeta and 13 Jbeta primers. Under the authors' procedure: Later, 80 million or so unique TCR beta chains were counted in an analysis, and roughly 11 million of them were shared. The repertoire was sequenced with immunoSEQ multiplex PCR; TCRdb's copy has only in-frame clones and lacks some. V, J and clone size were drawn from that table, and D and trimming were deduced from the DNA. This table has roughly 150,000 clones, roughly four fifths appearing once. A note on this clone: Its antigen is unknown.

The gene calls are TRBV28 and TRBJ1-5; possibly TRBD1 for D (5 bases). The TCR comes from a woman in her forties in good health and CMV-seronegative. The sequenced material came from PBMCs. For the CDR3, the DNA is TGTGCCAGCAGTTTCCGACAGCTCAATCAGCCCCAGCATTTT. This codes for CASSFRQLNQPQHF. The full variable domain, completed using reference TRBV28 and TRBJ1-5, is DVKVTQSSRYLVKRTGEKVFLECVQDMDHENMFWYRQDPGLGLRLIYFSYDVKMKEKGDIPEGYSVSREKKERFSLILESASTNQTSMYLCASSFRQLNQPQHFGDGTRLSIL.